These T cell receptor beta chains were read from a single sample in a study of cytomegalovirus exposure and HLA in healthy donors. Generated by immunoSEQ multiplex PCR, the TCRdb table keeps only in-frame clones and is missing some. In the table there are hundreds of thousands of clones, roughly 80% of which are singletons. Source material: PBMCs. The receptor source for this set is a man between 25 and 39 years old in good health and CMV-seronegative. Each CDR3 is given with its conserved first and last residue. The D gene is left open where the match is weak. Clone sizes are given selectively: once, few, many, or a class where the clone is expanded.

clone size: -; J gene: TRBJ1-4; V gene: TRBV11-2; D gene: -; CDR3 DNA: TGTGCCAGCAGCTTAGCGGGGGGCACTAATGAAAAACTGTTTTTT; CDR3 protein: CASSLAGGTNEKLFF
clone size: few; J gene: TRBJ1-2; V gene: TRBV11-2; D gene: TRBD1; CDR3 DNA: TGTGCCAGCAGCTTGACAGGGGGAGATGGCTACACCTTC; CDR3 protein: CASSLTGGDGYTF
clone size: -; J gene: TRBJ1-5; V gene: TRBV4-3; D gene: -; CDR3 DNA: TGCGCCAGCAGCCGGGAGCAGGATGCCCCTGCGGCCCAGCATTTT; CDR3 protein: CASSREQDAPAAQHF
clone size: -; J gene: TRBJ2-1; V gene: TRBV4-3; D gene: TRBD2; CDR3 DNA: TGCGCCAGCAGCCAAGAAGGGCGGGGGGGCCTAGAGCAGTTCTTC; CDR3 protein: CASSQEGRGGLEQFF
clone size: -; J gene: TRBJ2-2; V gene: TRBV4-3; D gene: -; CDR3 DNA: TGCGCCAGCAGCCCTAACTTAGTCACCGGGGAGCTGTTTTTT; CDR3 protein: CASSPNLVTGELFF
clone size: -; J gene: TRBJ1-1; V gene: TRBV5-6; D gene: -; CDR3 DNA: TGTGCCAGCAGTCTTAGAACAGGGTGGTCCGCGAACACTGAAGCTTTCTTT; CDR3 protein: CASSLRTGWSANTEAFF
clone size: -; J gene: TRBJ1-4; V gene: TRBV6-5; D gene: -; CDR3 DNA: TGTGCCAGCAGTCTCCGGGCAGGGGATGAAAAACTGTTTTTT; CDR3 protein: CASSLRAGDEKLFF
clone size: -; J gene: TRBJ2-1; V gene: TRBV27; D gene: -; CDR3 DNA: TGTGCCAGCAGCCTCAGGGGAATGAGCTACAATGAGCAGTTCTTC; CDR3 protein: CASSLRGMSYNEQFF
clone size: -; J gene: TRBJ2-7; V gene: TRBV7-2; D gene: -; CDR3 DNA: TGTGCCAGCAGCTTCGACGGGGGCTCCTACGAGCAGTACTTC; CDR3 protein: CASSFDGGSYEQYF
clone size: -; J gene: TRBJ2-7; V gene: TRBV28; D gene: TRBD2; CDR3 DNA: TGTGCCAGCAGTTTCCCCTCGGGGAGGGGAGCCTACGAGCAGTACTTC; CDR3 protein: CASSFPSGRGAYEQYF
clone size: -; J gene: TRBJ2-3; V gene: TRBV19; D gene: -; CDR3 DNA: TGTGCCAGTAGTACCGATAGGGGCCCAGATACGCAGTATTTT; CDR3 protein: CASSTDRGPDTQYF
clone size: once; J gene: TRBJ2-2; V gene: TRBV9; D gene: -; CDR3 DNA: TGTGCCAGCAGCTCAGGGCCGAACACCGGGGAGCTGTTTTTT; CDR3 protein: CASSSGPNTGELFF
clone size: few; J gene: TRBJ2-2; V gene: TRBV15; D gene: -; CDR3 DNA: TGTGCCACCAGCACCAGACTAGCGAACACCGGGGAGCTGTTTTTT; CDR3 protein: CATSTRLANTGELFF
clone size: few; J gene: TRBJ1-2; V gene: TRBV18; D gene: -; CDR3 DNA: TGTGCCAGCTCACCACCGTTGGCCATGGCAGACTATGGCTACACCTTC; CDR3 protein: CASSPPLAMADYGYTF
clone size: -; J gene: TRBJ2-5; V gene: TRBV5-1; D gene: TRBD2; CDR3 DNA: TGCGCCAGCAGCTTCCAGACTAGCGGGGGGCGGGAGACCCAGTACTTC; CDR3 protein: CASSFQTSGGRETQYF
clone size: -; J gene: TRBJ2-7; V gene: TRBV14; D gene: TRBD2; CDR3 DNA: TGTGCCAGCAGCCCCGTGTATAGCGGGAGCTCCTACGAGCAGTACTTC; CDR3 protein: CASSPVYSGSSYEQYF
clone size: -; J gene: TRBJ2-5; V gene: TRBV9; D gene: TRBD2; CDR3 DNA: TGTGCCAGCAGCGTACTGCTAGCGGGGGGGCCTGAGACCCAGTACTTC; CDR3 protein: CASSVLLAGGPETQYF
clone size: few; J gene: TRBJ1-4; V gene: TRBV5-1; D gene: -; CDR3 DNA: TGCGCCAGCAGCTTGGACGGAGGGGAAGGGGAAAAACTGTTTTTT; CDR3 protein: CASSLDGGEGEKLFF
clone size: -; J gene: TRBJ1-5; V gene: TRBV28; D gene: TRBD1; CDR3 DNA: TGTGCCAGCAGCCTCGGACAGGGGGCGGGTTATAGCAATCAGCCCCAGCATTTT; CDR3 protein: CASSLGQGAGYSNQPQHF
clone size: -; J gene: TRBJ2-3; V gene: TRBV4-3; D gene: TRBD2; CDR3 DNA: TGCGCCAGCAGCCAAGTGTCGGCGGGGGGGCGCACAGATACGCAGTATTTT; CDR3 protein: CASSQVSAGGRTDTQYF
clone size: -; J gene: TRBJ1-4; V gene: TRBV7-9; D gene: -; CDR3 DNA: TGTGCCAGCAGCTTAGACATCGGGGGGTGGGGTAATGAAAAACTGTTTTTT; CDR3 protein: CASSLDIGGWGNEKLFF
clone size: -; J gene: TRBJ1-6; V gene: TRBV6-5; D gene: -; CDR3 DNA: TGTGCCAGCAGTTACTCGCCAGGTTTTAATTCACCCCTCCACTTT; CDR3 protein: CASSYSPGFNSPLHF
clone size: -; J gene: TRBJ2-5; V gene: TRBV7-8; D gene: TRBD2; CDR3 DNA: TGTGCCAGCAGCTATAGCGGGGGACAAGAGACCCAGTACTTC; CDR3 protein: CASSYSGGQETQYF
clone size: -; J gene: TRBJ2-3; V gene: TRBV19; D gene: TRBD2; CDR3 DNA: TGTGCCAGTAGTATCCCAGCGGGGCCTACGGGGGATACGCAGTATTTT; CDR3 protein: CASSIPAGPTGDTQYF
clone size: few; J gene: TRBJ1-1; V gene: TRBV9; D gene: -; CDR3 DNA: TGTGCCAGCAGCGCTGGCGGGGGCGGGGGCACTGAAGCTTTCTTT; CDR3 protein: CASSAGGGGGTEAFF
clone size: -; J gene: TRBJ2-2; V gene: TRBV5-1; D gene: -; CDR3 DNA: TGCGCCAGCAGCCAGCAGGGGCCCGGGGAGCTGTTTTTT; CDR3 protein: CASSQQGPGELFF
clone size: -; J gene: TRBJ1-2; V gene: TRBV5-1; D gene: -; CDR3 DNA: TGCGCCAGCAGCTTGGACAGAGTTAACTATGGCTACACCTTC; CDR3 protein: CASSLDRVNYGYTF
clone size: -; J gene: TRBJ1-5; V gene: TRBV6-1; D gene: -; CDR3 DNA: TGTGCCAGCAGTGGGAGGACAGCGCCGTATAGCAATCAGCCCCAGCATTTT; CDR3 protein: CASSGRTAPYSNQPQHF
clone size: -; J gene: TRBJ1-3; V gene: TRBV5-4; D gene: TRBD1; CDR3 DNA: TGTGCCAGCAGCCCGGGACAGAATGGAAACACCATATATTTT; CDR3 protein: CASSPGQNGNTIYF
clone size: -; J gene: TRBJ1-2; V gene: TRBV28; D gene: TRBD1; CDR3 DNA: TGTGCCATCTCGACAGGGGCCTTCTATGGCTACACCTTC; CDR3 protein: CAISTGAFYGYTF
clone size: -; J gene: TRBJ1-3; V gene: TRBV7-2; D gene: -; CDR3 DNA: TGTGCCAGCAGCTTAGTCAGGCCTGGCACCATATATTTT; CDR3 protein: CASSLVRPGTIYF
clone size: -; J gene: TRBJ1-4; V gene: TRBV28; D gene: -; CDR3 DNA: TGTGCCCACCGGGGGGCGAGTGAAAAACTGTTTTTT; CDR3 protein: CAHRGASEKLFF
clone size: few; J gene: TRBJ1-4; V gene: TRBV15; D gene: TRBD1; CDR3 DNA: TGTGCCACCAGCAGCGGGACAGGGGGAAATGAAAAACTGTTTTTT; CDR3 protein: CATSSGTGGNEKLFF
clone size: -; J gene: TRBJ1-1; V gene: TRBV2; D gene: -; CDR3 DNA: TGTGCCAGCAGTGATAGGACAGTGAACACTGAAGCTTTCTTT; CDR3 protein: CASSDRTVNTEAFF
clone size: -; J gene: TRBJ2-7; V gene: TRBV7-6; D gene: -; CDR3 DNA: TGTGCCAGCAGCTTAGAAGGCGAGTCGGGGGAGCAGTACTTC; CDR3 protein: CASSLEGESGEQYF
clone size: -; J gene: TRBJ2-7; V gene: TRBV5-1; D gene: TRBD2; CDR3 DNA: TGCGCCAGCAGCTCCGGGACTAGCGGGTACGAGCAGTACTTC; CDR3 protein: CASSSGTSGYEQYF
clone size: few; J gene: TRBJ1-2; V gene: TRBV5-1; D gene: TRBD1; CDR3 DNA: TGCGCCAGCAGCCTAAGAGGACAGGGGGCAGATGGCTACACCTTC; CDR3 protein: CASSLRGQGADGYTF
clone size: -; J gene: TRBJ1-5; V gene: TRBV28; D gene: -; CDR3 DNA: TGTGCCAGCAGTTTAGAGGGGGATTGGGCTTTGGGGAATCAGCCCCAGCATTTT; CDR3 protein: CASSLEGDWALGNQPQHF
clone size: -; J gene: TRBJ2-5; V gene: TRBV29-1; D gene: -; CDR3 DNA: TGCAGCGTTGGACAGGGAGGCCAAGAGACCCAGTACTTC; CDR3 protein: CSVGQGGQETQYF
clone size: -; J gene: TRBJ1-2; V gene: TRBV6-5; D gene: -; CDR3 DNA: TGTGCCAGCAGTCCGACGGGGAACTATGGCTACACCTTC; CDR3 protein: CASSPTGNYGYTF
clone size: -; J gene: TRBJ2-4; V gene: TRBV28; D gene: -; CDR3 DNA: TGTGCCAGCAGTTCCCATACCCCACTAGCCAAAAACATTCAGTACTTC; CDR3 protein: CASSSHTPLAKNIQYF
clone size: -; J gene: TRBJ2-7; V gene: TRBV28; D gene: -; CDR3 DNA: TGTGCCAGCAGCCTTGGTTACCCCCGCGACGAGCAGTACTTC; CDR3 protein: CASSLGYPRDEQYF
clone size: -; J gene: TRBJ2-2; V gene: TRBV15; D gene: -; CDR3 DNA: TGTGCCACCAGCAGAGACGACACCGGGGAGCTGTTTTTT; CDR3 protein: CATSRDDTGELFF
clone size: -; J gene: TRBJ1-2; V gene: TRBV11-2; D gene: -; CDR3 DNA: TGTGCCAGCAGCCGGGACTTGGGGGACTATGGCTACACCTTC; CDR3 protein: CASSRDLGDYGYTF
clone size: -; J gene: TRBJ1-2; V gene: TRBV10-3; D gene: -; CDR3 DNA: TGTGCCATCAGTGAGTCGTCTACTAACTATGGCTACACCTTC; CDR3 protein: CAISESSTNYGYTF
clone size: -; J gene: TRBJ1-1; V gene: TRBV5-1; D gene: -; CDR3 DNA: TGCGCCAGCAGCAGGAGGGTGTCGATGAACACTGAAGCTTTCTTT; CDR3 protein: CASSRRVSMNTEAFF
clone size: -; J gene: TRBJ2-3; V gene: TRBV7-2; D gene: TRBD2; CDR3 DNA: TGTGCCAGCAGCTTAGGCTGGGCTAGCGGGGGAGATACGCAGTATTTT; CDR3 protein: CASSLGWASGGDTQYF
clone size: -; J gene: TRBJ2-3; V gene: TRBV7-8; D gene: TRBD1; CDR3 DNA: TGTGCCAGCAGCCCGGGACAGGGAAGCACAGATACGCAGTATTTT; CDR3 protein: CASSPGQGSTDTQYF
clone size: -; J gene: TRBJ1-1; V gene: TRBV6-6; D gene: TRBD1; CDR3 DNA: TGTGCCAGCAGTCAGACGACAGGGGAATCTGAAGCTTTCTTT; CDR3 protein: CASSQTTGESEAFF
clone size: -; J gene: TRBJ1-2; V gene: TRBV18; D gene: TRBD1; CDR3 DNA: TGTGCCAGCTCACCGAAGTCCGGGACAGGCTCCCATGGCTACACCTTC; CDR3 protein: CASSPKSGTGSHGYTF
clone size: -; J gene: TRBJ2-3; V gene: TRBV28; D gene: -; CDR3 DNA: TGTGCCAGCACTGTAACAGATACGCAGTATTTT; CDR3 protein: CASTVTDTQYF
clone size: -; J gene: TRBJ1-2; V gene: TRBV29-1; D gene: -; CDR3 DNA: TGCAGCGTTGACAGGGCCGGCTACACCTTC; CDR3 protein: CSVDRAGYTF
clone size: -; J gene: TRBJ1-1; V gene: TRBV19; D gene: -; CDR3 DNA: TGTGCCAGTAGTAGTCAGGGGATCACTGAAGCTTTCTTT; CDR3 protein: CASSSQGITEAFF
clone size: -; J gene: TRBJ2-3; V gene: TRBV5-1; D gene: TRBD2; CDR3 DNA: TGCGCCAGCAGCTTGGAGGTCGAGCGGGGGACTCGGACGCAGTATTTT; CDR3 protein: CASSLEVERGTRTQYF
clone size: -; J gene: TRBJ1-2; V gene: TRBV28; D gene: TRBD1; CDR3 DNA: TGTGCCAGCAGTTTGAACAGGGGACGCGGCTACACCTTC; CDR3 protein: CASSLNRGRGYTF
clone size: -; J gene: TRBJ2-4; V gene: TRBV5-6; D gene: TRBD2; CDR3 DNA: TGTGCCAGCAGCTTATTAACTAGCGGGTTAGGCAAAAACATTCAGTACTTC; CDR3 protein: CASSLLTSGLGKNIQYF
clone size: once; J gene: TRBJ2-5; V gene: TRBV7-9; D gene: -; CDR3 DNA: TGTGCCAGCAGTGGACAAGAAGAGACCCAGTACTTC; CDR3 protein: CASSGQEETQYF